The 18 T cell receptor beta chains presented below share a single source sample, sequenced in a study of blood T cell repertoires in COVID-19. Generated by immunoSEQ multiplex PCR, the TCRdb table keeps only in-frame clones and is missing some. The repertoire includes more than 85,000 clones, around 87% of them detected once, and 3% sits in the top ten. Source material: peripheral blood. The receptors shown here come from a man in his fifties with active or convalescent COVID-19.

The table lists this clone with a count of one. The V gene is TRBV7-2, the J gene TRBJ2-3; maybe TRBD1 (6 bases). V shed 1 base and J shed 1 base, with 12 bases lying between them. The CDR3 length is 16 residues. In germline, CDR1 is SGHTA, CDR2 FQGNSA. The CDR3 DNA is TGTGCCAGCAGCTTAGACGCAGGGGACCGCACAGATACGCAGTATTTT. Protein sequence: CASSLDAGDRTDTQYF.

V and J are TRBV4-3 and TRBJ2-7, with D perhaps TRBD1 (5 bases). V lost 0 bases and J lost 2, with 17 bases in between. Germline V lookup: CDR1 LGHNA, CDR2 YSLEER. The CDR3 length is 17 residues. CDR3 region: CASSQEGQGHNTYEQYF. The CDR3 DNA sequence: TGCGCCAGCAGCCAAGAGGGCCAGGGTCACAATACCTACGAGCAGTACTTC.

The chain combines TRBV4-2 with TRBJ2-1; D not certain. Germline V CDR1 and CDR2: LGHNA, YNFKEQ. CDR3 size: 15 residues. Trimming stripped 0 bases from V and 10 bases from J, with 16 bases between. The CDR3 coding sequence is TGTGCCAGCAGCCAAGATTTGACTGCGGAGAGGGAGCAGTTCTTC. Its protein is CASSQDLTAEREQFF.

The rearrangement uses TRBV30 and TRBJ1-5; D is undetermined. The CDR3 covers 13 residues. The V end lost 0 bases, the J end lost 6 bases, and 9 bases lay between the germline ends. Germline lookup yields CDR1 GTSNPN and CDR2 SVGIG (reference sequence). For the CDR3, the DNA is TGTGCCTGGAGTGTACCCGGGTCTCAGCCCCAGCATTTT. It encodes CAWSVPGSQPQHF.

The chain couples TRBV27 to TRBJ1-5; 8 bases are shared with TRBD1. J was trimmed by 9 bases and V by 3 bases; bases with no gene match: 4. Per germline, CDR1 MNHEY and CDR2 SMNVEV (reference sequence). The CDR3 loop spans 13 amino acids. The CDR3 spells CASSLAGGMPQHF. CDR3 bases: TGTGCCAGCAGTTTGGCAGGGGGCATGCCCCAGCATTTT.

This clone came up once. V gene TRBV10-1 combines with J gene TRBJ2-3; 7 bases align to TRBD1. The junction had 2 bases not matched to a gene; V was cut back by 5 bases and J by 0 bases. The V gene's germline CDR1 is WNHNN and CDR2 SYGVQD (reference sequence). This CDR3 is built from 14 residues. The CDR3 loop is CASSTGQSTDTQYF. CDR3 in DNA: TGCGCCAGCAGTACGGGACAGAGCACAGATACGCAGTATTTT.

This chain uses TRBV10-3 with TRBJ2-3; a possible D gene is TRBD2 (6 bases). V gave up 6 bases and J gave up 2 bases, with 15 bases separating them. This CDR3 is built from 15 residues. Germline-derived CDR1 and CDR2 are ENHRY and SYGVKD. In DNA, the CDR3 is TGTGCCATCAGAGTGACTAGGCCGGACACAGATACGCAGTATTTT. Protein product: CAIRVTRPDTDTQYF.

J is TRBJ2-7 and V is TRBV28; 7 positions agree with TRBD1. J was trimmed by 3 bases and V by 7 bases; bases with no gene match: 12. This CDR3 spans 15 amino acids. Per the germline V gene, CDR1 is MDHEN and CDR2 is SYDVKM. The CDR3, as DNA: TGTGCCAGCACCTCCTTTACAGGGGCGAACTACGAGCAGTACTTC. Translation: CASTSFTGANYEQYF.

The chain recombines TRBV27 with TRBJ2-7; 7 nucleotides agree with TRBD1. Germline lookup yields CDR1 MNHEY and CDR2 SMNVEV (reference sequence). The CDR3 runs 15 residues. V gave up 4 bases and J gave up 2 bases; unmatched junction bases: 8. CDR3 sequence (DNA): TGTGCCAGCAGTTCATCGACAGGGATCCCCTACGAGCAGTACTTC. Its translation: CASSSSTGIPYEQYF.

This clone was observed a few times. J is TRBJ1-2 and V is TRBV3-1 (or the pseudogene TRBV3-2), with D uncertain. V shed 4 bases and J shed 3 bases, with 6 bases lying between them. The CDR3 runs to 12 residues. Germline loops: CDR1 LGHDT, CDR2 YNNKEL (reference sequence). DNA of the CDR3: TGTGCCAGCAGCCTTGCAGACTATGGCTACACCTTC. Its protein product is CASSLADYGYTF.

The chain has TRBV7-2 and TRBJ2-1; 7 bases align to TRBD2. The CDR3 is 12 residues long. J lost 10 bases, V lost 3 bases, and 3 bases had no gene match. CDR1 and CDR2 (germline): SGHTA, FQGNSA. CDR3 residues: CASSLGGYEQFF. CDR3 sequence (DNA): TGTGCCAGCAGCTTGGGGGGGTACGAGCAGTTCTTC.

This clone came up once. CDR3 residues: CASSYSGLANEQYV. CDR3 nucleotide sequence: TGTGCCAGCAGCTACTCGGGACTAGCCAACGAGCAGTACGTC. The V and J genes are TRBV5-4 and TRBJ2-7, with 9 bases matching TRBD2. The CDR3 loop spans 14 amino acids. The V gene end was trimmed by 3 bases and the J gene end by 5 bases; junction bases not matched to a gene: 6. From germline, CDR1 is SGHNT and CDR2 YYREEE (reference sequence).

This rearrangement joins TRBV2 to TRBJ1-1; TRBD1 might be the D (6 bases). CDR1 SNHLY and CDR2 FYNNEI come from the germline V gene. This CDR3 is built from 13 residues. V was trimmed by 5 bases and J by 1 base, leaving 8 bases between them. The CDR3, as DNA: TGTGCCAGCAGTAAGGACAGGAACACTGAAGCTTTCTTT. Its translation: CASSKDRNTEAFF.

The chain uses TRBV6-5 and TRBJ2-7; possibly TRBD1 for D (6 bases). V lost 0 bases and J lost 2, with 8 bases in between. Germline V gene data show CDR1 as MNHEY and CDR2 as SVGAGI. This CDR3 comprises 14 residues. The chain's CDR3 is CASSYSGATYEQYF. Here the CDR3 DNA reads TGTGCCAGCAGTTACTCGGGGGCTACCTACGAGCAGTACTTC.

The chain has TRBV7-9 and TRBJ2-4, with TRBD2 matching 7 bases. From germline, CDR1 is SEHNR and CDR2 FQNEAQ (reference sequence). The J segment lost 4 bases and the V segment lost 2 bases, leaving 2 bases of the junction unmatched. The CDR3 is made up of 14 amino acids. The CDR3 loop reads CASSLIGGKNIQYF. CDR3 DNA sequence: TGTGCCAGCAGCTTAATCGGGGGGAAAAACATTCAGTACTTC.

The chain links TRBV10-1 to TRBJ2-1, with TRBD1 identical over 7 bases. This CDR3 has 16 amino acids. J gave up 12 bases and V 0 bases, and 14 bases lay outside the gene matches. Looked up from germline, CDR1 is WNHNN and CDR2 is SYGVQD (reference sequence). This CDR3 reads CASSESDRDGIFGQFF. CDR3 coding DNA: TGCGCCAGCAGTGAGTCAGACAGGGACGGGATATTTGGGCAGTTCTTC.

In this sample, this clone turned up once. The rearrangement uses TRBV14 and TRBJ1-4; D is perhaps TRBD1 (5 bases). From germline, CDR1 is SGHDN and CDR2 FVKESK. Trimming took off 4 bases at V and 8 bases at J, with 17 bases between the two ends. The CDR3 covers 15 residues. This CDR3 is CASSPRLGAGEKLFF. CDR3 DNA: TGTGCCAGCAGCCCACGATTAGGGGCAGGAGAAAAACTGTTTTTT. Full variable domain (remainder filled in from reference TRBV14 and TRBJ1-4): EAGVTQFPSHSVIEKGQTVTLRCDPISGHDNLYWYRRVMGKEIKFLLHFVKESKQDESGMPNNRFLAERTGGTYSTLKVQPAELEDSGVYFCASSPRLGAGEKLFFGSGTQLSVL.

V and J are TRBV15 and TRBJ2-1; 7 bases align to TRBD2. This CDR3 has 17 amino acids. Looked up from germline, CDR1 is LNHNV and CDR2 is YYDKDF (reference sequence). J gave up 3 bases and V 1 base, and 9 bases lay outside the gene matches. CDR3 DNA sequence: TGTGCCACCAGCAGAGTTCGGGAGGCGGCGGACTACAATGAGCAGTTCTTC. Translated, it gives CATSRVREAADYNEQFF.